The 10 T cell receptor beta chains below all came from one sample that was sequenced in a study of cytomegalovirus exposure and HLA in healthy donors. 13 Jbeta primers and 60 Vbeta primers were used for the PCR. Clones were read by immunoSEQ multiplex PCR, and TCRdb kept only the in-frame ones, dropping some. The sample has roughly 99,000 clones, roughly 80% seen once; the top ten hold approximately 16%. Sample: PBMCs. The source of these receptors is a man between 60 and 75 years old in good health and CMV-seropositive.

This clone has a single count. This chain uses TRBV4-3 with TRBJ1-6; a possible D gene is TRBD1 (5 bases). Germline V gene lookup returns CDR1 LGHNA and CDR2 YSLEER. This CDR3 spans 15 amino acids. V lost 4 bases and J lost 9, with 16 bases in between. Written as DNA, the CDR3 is TGCGCCAGCAGCCGTCGGGGGTTAGAGGGTTCACCCCTCCACTTT. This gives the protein CASSRRGLEGSPLHF.

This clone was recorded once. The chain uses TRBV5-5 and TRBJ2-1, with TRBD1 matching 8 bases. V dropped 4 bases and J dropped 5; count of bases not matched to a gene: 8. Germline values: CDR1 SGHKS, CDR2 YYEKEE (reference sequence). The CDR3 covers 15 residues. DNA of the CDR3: TGTGCCAGCAGCATTGTTCCAGGGGGCCACAATGAGCAGTTCTTC. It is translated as CASSIVPGGHNEQFF.

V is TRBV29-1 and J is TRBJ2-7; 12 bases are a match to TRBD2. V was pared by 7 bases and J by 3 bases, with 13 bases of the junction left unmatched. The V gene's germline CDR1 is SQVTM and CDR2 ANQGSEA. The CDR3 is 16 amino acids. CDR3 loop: CSALSVGTSGRYEQYF. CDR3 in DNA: TGCAGCGCTCTTTCGGTAGGGACTAGCGGGCGCTACGAGCAGTACTTC.

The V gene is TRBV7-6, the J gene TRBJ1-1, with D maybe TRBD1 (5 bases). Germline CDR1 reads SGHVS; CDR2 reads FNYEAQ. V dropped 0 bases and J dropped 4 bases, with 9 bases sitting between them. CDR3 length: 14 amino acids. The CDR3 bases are TGTGCCAGCAGCTTAGCACAGGACGGCACTGAAGCTTTCTTT. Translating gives CASSLAQDGTEAFF.

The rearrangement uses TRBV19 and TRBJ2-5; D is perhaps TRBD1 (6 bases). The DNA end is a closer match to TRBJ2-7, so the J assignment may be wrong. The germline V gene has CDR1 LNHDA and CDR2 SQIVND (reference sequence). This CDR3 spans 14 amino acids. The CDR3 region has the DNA TGTGCCAGTAGTCGACAGGTGCTGGGCTACGAGCAGTACTTC. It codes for CASSRQVLGYEQYF.

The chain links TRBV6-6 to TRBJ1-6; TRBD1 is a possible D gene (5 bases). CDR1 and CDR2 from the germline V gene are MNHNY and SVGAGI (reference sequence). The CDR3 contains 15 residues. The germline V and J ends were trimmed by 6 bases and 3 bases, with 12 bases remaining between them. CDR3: CASSPGQNYNSPLHF. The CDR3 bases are TGTGCCAGCAGCCCCGGACAAAACTATAATTCACCCCTCCACTTT.

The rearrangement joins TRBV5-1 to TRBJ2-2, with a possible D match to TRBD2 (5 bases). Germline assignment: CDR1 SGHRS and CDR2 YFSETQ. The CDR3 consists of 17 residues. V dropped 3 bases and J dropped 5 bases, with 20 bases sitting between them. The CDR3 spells CASSSPRAGRMTGELFF. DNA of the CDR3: TGCGCCAGCAGCTCCCCCCGGGCGGGTAGGATGACCGGGGAGCTGTTTTTT.

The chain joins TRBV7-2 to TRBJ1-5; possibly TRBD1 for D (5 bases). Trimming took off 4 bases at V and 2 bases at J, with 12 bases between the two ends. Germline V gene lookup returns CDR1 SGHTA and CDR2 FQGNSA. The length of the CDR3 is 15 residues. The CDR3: CASSSGGVGNQPQHF. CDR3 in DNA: TGTGCCAGCAGCTCCGGGGGAGTCGGCAATCAGCCCCAGCATTTT.

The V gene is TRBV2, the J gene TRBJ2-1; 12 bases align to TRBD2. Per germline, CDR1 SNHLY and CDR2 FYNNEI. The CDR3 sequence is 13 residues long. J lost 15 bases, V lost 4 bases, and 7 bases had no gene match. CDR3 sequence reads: CASSGTSGVTRFF. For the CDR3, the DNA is TGTGCCAGCAGTGGGACTAGCGGGGTAACCCGGTTCTTC.

CDR3 in DNA: TGTGCCAGCGGGGGGGCGCGGACCGGGGAGCTGTTTTTT. Its protein product is CASGGARTGELFF. The chain employs TRBV2 and TRBJ2-2; a weak D match, TRBD2 (7 bases). The CDR3 runs 13 residues. CDR1 and CDR2 (germline): SNHLY, FYNNEI. V was clipped by 8 bases and J by 5 bases, with 12 bases between them.